This T cell receptor beta chain comes out of a study of blood T cells in healthy people across ages. The germline V and J ends were trimmed by 9 bases and 2 bases, with 12 bases remaining between them. The V gene's germline CDR1 is KGHDR and CDR2 SFDVKD. There are 14 residues in the CDR3. Through a sample-barcoded 5' primer and a J-beta primer mix, a second PCR was run for roughly 7 to 11 cycles. From the 5' RACE reads, TCRdb called clonotypes with MiXCR, one entry per CDR3 protein. The repertoire holds some 1 million distinct CDR3 sequences, with under 45% as singletons. The chain carries TRBV24-1 and TRBJ2-2; the D call may be TRBD1 or TRBD2 (5 bases each). This clonotype was sampled from a woman aged 60-75 years in good health. Sequences were obtained from blood. The CDR3 coding sequence is TGTGCCACCTCGGGACCAACAAACACCGGGGAGCTGTTTTTT. Its protein product is CATSGPTNTGELFF.